This TCR beta chain was obtained from a study of monozygotic twins with inflammatory bowel disease. Study results and limitations: Clonotype overlap with others was lower in IBD patients than in healthy twins, a difference that was greatest with disease activity.

About this clonotype itself: Its antigen remains unidentified.

TCRdb re-called the 5' RACE reads; one entry per CDR3 protein, DNA not given. Its clone listing holds about 160,000 distinct CDR3 sequences. The germline CDR1 and CDR2 sequences are DFQATT and SNEGSKA (reference sequence). This CDR3 has 13 residues. The J gene is TRBJ2-5, the V gene TRBV20-1; checking the TCRdb D call of TRBD2 is not possible without DNA. The source of this sequence is a human donor with ulcerative colitis or Crohn's disease, or a healthy co-twin of an affected twin (not recorded which). The sequencing sample was made of blood. The CDR3 spells CSGGLAGEETQYF.